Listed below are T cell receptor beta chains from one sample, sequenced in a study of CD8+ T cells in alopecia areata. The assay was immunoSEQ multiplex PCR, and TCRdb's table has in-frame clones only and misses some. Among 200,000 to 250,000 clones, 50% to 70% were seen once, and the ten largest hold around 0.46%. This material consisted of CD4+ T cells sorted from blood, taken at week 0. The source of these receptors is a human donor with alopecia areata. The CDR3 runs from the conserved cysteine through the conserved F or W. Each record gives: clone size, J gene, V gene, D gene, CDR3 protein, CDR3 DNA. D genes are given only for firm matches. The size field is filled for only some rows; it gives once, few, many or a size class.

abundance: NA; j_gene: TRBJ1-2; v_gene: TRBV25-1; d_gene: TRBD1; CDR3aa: CASSRTGLNYGYTF; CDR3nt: TGTGCCAGCAGTAGGACAGGGTTGAACTATGGCTACACCTTC
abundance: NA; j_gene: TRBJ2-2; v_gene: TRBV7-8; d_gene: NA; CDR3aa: CASSPRPPQGGTGELFF; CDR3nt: TGTGCCAGCAGCCCGAGGCCCCCCCAGGGGGGAACCGGGGAGCTGTTTTTT
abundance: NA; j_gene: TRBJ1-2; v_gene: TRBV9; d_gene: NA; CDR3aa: CASSSHRDGYTF; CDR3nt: TGTGCCAGCAGCTCACACAGGGATGGCTACACCTTC
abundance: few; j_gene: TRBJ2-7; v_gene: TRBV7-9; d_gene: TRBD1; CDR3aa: CASSATGDEQYF; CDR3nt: TGTGCCAGCAGCGCAACAGGGGACGAGCAGTACTTC
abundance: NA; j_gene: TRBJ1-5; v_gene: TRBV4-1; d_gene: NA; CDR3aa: CASSQAGLGGFGNQPQHF; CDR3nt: TGCGCCAGCAGCCAAGCCGGTTTAGGGGGGTTTGGCAATCAGCCCCAGCATTTT
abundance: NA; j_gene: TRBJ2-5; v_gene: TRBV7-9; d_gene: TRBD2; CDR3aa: CASTRAGGYQETQYF; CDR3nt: TGTGCCAGCACCCGAGCGGGAGGGTACCAAGAGACCCAGTACTTC
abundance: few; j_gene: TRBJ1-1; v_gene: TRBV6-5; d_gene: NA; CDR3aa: CASSPNGRNTEAFF; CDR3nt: TGTGCCAGCAGTCCCAACGGACGGAACACTGAAGCTTTCTTT
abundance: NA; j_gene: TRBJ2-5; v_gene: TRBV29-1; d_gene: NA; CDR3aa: CSVSRRQETQYF; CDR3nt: TGCAGCGTTTCTCGTAGACAAGAGACCCAGTACTTC
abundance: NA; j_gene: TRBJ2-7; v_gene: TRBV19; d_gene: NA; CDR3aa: CASSPRQAGGYEQYF; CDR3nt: TGTGCCAGTAGTCCCAGACAGGCTGGAGGCTACGAGCAGTACTTC
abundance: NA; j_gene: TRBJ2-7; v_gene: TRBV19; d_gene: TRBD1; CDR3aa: CASSNPGGQGYEQYF; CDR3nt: TGTGCCAGTAGTAACCCGGGGGGACAGGGCTACGAGCAGTACTTC
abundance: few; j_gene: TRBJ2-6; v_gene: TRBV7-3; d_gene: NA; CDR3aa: CASSSNARAGANVLTF; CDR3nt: TGTGCCAGCAGCTCAAACGCCCGGGCTGGGGCCAACGTCCTGACTTTC
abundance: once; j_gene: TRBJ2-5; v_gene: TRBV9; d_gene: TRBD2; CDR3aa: CASSVTSGQETQYF; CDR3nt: TGTGCCAGCAGCGTAACTAGCGGTCAAGAGACCCAGTACTTC
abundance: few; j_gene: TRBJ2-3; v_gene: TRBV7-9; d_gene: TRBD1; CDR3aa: CASSAHRGRTDTQYF; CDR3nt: TGTGCCAGCAGCGCCCACAGGGGGCGTACAGATACGCAGTATTTT
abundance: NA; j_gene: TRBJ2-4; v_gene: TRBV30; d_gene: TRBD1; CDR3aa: CAWRLTGGPDLAKNIQYF; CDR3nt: TGTGCCTGGAGACTGACAGGGGGCCCGGATCTAGCCAAAAACATTCAGTACTTC
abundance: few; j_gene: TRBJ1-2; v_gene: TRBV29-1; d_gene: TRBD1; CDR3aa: CSPDGTGGNYGYTF; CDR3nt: TGCAGCCCAGATGGGACAGGCGGCAACTATGGCTACACCTTC
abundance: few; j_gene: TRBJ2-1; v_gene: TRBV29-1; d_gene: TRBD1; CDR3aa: CSVEGGIGTAYNEQFF; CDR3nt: TGCAGCGTTGAAGGGGGAATAGGGACAGCCTACAATGAGCAGTTCTTC
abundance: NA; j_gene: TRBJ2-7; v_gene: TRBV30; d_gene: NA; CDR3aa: CAWSVQGSSYEQYF; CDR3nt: TGTGCCTGGAGTGTACAAGGGAGCTCCTACGAGCAGTACTTC
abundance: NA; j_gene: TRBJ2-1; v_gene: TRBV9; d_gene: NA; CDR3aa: CASSVDVRYNEQFF; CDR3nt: TGTGCCAGCAGCGTAGATGTGCGCTACAATGAGCAGTTCTTC
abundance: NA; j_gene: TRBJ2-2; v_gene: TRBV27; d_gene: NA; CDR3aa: CASSAVLLRGRTGELFF; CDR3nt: TGTGCCAGCAGTGCCGTCCTCCTCAGGGGGAGGACCGGGGAGCTGTTTTTT
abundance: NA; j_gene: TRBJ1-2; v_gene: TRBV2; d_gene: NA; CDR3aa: CASSEDSVRGGYTF; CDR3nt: TGTGCCAGCAGTGAGGACAGCGTCCGTGGGGGCTACACCTTC
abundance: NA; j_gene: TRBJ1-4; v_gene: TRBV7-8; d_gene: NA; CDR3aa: CASSLTRVTNEKLFF; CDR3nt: TGTGCCAGCAGCCTGACCAGGGTAACTAATGAAAAACTGTTTTTT
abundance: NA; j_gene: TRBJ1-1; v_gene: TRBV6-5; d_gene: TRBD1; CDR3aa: CASSYLPTGAGEAFF; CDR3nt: TGTGCCAGCAGTTACCTACCCACAGGGGCGGGTGAAGCTTTCTTT
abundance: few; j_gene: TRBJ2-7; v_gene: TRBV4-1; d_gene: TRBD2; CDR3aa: CASSQYKLAGGYEQYF; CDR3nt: TGCGCCAGCAGCCAATATAAGCTAGCGGGTGGCTACGAGCAGTACTTC
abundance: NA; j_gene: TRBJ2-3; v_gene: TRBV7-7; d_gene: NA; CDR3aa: CASSSGTLSTDTQYF; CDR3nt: TGTGCTAGCAGCTCCGGGACGCTTAGCACAGATACGCAGTATTTT
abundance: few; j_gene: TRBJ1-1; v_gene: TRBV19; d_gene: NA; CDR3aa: CASRPPGGMRDEAFF; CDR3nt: TGTGCCAGTAGGCCCCCCGGTGGGATGAGGGATGAAGCTTTCTTT
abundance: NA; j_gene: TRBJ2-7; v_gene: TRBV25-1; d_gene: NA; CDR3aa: CASSEYLRDHLPEYF; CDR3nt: TGTGCCAGCAGTGAATATCTCCGGGACCACCTTCCGGAGTACTTC
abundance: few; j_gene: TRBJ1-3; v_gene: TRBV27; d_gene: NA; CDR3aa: CASSLTRSSGNTIYF; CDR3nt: TGTGCCAGCAGTTTAACCCGGAGCTCTGGAAACACCATATATTTT
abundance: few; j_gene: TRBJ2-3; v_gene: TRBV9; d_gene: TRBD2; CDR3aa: CASSVGSGARTDTQYF; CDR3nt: TGTGCCAGCAGCGTAGGAAGCGGGGCCCGCACAGATACGCAGTATTTT
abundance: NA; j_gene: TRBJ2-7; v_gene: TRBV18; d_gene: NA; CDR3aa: CASSSTYRVYEQYF; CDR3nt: TGTGCCAGCTCATCCACGTACAGGGTCTACGAGCAGTACTTC
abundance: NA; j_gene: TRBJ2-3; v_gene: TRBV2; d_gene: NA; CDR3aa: CASTSFSRTAGDTQYF; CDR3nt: TGTGCCAGCACCTCCTTTTCGAGGACAGCAGGCGATACGCAGTATTTT
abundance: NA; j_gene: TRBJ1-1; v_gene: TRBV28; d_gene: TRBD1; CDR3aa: CASSLFHGQAVEAFF; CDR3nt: TGTGCCAGCAGTTTATTCCATGGACAGGCCGTTGAAGCTTTCTTT
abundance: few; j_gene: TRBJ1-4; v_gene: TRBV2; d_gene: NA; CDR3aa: CASSPRRGFNEKLFF; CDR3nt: TGTGCCAGCAGCCCCCGTAGAGGGTTCAACGAAAAACTGTTTTTT
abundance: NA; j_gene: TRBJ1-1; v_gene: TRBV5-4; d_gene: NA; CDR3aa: CASSFHRTGTAEVAFF; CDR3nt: TGTGCCAGCAGCTTCCACCGCACCGGGACCGCAGAAGTGGCTTTCTTT
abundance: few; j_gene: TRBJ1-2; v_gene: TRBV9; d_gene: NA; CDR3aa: CASSVTTNNYGYTF; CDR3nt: TGTGCCAGCAGCGTGACAACGAATAACTATGGCTACACCTTC
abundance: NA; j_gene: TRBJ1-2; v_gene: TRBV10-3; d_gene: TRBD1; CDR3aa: CAISESLGQGNYGYTF; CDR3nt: TGTGCCATCAGTGAGTCCCTGGGACAGGGGAACTATGGCTACACCTTC
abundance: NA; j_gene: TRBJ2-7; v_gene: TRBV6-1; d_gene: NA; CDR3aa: CASSEAYWGTYEQYF; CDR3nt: TGTGCCAGCAGTGAAGCCTATTGGGGTACCTACGAGCAGTACTTC
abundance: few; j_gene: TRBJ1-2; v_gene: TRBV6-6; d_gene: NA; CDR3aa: CATDGTLGYTF; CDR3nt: TGTGCCACCGACGGGACTCTTGGCTACACCTTC
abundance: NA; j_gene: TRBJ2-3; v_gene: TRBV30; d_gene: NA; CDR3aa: CAWSGTGAGMLAQYF; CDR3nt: TGTGCCTGGAGTGGAACGGGAGCTGGGATGTTGGCGCAGTATTTT
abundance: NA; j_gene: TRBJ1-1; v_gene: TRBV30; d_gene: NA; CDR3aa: CAWSVGGEAFF; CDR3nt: TGTGCCTGGAGTGTAGGCGGGGAAGCTTTCTTT
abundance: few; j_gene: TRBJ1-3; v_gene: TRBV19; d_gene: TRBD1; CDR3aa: CASTRTGGFGNTIYF; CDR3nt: TGTGCCAGTACCAGGACAGGGGGCTTTGGAAACACCATATATTTT
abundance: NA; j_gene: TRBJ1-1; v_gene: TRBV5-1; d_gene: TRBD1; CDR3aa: CASSDGDSGRDTEAFF; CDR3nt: TGCGCCAGCAGCGACGGGGACAGCGGCCGGGACACTGAAGCTTTCTTT
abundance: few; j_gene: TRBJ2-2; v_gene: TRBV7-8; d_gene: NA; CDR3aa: CASTFIGGELFF; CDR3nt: TGTGCCAGCACTTTCATCGGTGGGGAGCTGTTTTTT
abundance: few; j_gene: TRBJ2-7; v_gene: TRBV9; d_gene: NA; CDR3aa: CASSPRRGSDEQYF; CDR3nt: TGTGCCAGCAGCCCCCGAAGGGGTAGCGACGAGCAGTACTTC
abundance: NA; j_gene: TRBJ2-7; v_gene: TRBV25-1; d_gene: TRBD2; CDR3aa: CAVEQREGYEQYF; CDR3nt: TGTGCCGTAGAACAACGGGAGGGCTACGAGCAGTACTTC
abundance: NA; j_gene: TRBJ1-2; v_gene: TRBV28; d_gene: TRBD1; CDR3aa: CASSLGDRGIYTF; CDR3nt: TGTGCCAGCAGTTTGGGGGACAGGGGGATTTACACCTTC
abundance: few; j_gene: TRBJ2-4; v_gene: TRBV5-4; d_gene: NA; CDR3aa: CASSLQGAKNIQYF; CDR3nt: TGTGCCAGCAGCTTGCAGGGGGCCAAAAACATTCAGTACTTC
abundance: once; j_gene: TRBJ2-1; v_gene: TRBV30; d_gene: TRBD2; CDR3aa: CAWSPLAGGYNEQFF; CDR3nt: TGTGCCTGGAGCCCACTAGCGGGAGGCTACAATGAGCAGTTCTTC
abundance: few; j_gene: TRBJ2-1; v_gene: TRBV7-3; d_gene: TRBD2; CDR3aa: CASSHSSISSGKNYNEQFF; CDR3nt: TGTGCCAGCAGCCATTCCTCAATCAGTAGCGGGAAGAACTACAATGAGCAGTTCTTC
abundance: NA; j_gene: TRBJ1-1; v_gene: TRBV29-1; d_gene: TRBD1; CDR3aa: CSAGQMNTEAFF; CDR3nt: TGCAGCGCGGGACAGATGAACACTGAAGCTTTCTTT
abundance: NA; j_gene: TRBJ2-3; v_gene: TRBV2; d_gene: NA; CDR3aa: CASRGSDYTQYF; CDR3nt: TGTGCCAGCAGGGGTAGCGACTATACGCAGTATTTT
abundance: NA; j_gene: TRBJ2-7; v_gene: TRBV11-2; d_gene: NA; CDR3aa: CASSLGRTYEQYF; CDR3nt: TGTGCCAGCAGCTTAGGCAGAACCTACGAGCAGTACTTC
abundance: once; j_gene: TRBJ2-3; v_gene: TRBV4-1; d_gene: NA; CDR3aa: CASSHPADTQYF; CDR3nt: TGCGCCAGCAGCCACCCGGCAGATACGCAGTATTTT
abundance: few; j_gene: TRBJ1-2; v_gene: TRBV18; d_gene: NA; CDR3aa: CASSPLDTNYGYTF; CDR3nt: TGTGCCAGCTCACCACTTGACACTAACTATGGCTACACCTTC
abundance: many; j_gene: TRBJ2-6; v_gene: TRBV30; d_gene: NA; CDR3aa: CASRDLRSGANVLTF; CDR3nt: TGTGCCTCCAGGGATTTGAGATCTGGGGCCAACGTCCTGACTTTC